This T cell receptor beta chain was identified during a study of shared clonotypes between healthy human individuals. Profiling relied on immunoSEQ multiplex PCR, and the TCRdb table lists in-frame clones only, not all of them. Of roughly 2,000,000 clones detected, roughly 95% appear once; the ten largest clones hold more than 1.5%. CDR1 is SNHLY, CDR2 FYNNEI, per germline. V lost 9 bases, J lost 3 bases, and 13 bases stayed unmatched. This CDR3 has 16 amino acids. As defined, naive CD8 cells were CD45RO-negative and positively selected for CCR7, with terminally differentiated effector memory CD45RA+ cells excluded.

This sequence joins TRBV2 and TRBJ2-7, with TRBD1 matching over 11 bases. Sequenced material: naive CD8+ T cells from PBMCs. The clonotype comes from a young man in good health. Some clones in this sample may be carry-over from other donors' samples. CDR3 region: CASYGQGAHRLYEQYF. The CDR3 DNA reads TGTGCCAGTTATGGACAGGGGGCGCATCGGCTCTACGAGCAGTACTTC.